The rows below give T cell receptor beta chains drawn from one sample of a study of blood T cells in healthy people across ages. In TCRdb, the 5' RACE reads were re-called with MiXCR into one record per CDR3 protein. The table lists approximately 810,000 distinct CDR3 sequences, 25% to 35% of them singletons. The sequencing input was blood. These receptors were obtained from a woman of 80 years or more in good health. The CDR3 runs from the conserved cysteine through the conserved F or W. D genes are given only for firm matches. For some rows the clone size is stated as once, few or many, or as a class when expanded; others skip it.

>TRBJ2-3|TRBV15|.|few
CATSPSTVSRFDTQYF
TGTGCCACCAGCCCTTCGACAGTCTCCCGGTTCGATACGCAGTATTTT
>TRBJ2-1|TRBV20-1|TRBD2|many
CSARPTSGVGNRNEQFF
TGCAGTGCTAGACCTACTAGCGGGGTCGGTAATAGGAATGAGCAGTTCTTC
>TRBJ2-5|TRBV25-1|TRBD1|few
CASNLLRTGWRETQYF
TGTGCCAGCAACCTCTTACGGACAGGGTGGCGAGAGACCCAGTACTTC
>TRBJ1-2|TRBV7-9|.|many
CASSAASWNYGYTF
TGTGCCAGCAGCGCCGCCTCTTGGAACTATGGCTACACCTTC
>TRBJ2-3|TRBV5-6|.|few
CASSKGALTLTDTQYF
TGTGCCAGCAGCAAAGGGGCACTGACACTCACAGATACGCAGTATTTT
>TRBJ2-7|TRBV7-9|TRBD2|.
CASSLERTSGFYEQYF
TGTGCCAGCAGCTTAGAGCGGACTAGCGGCTTCTACGAGCAGTACTTC
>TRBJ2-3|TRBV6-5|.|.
CASSSGVIIRADTQYF
TGTGCCAGCAGTTCAGGGGTCATTATCCGGGCAGATACGCAGTATTTT
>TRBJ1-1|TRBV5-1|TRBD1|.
CASRWTGDTEAFF
TGCGCCAGCAGGTGGACAGGGGACACTGAAGCTTTCTTT
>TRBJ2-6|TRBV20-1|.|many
CSARVTGHVNSGANVLTF
TGCAGTGCTAGAGTCACGGGACACGTAAACTCTGGGGCCAACGTCCTGACTTTC
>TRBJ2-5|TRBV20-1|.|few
CSARHLNGGFGYF
TGCAGTGCTAGGCACCTGAACGGGGGTTTTGGGTACTTC
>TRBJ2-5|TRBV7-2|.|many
CASSLVPQETQYF
TGTGCCAGCAGCTTAGTGCCCCAAGAGACCCAGTACTTC
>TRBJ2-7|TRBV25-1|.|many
CASSDPNSFEQYF
TGTGCCAGCAGTGACCCAAACTCCTTCGAGCAGTACTTC
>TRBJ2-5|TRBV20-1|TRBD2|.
CSARARAGEGETQYF
TGCAGTGCTAGAGCCCGTGCGGGGGAGGGTGAGACCCAGTACTTC
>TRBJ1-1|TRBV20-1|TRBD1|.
CSASRGQGNTEAFF
TGCAGTGCTAGTAGGGGACAGGGGAACACTGAAGCTTTCTTT
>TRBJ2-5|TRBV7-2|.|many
CASSFPGSRETQYF
TGTGCCAGCAGCTTCCCTGGCTCTCGAGAGACCCAGTACTTC
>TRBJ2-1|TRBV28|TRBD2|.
CASRREAGGSYNEQFF
TGTGCCAGCAGACGTGAGGCGGGAGGCTCCTACAATGAGCAGTTCTTC
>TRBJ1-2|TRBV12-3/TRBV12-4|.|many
CASSLSGMGYTF
TGTGCCAGCAGTTTATCAGGGATGGGCTACACCTTC
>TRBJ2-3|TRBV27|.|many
CASSQNMGGAGTDTQYF
TGTGCCAGCAGCCAAAATATGGGGGGCGCGGGCACAGATACGCAGTATTTT
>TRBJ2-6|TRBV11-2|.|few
CASSLYGVSESPHSGANVLTF
TGTGCCAGCAGCTTATACGGTGTCTCCGAGTCTCCGCACTCTGGGGCCAACGTCCTGACTTTC
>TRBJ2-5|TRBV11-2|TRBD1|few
CASSSTKTGVIYNEQYF
TGTGCCAGCAGCTCAACAAAGACAGGGGTGATCTACAATGAGCAGTACTTC
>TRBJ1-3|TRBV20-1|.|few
CSARDRRQAISGNTIYF
TGCAGTGCTAGAGATCGGAGACAGGCGATCTCCGGAAACACCATATATTTT
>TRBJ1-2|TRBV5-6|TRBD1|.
CASSFPGGYGYTF
TGTGCCAGCAGCTTTCCAGGGGGCTATGGCTACACCTTC
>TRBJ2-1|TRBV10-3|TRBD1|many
CAISEGQGAPNEQFF
TGTGCCATCAGTGAGGGGCAGGGGGCCCCCAATGAGCAGTTCTTC
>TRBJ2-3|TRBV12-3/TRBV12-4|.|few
CASSPRSGGAGTQYF
TGTGCCAGCAGTCCCCGGTCCGGAGGAGCAGGTACGCAGTATTTT
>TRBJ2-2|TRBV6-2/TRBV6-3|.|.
CASSSRTTALRVSGELFF
TGTGCCAGCAGTTCACGTACTACTGCCCTCAGGGTCTCCGGGGAGCTGTTTTTT
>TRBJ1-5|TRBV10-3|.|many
CAISEGGNQPQHF
TGTGCCATCAGTGAGGGAGGGAATCAGCCCCAGCATTTT
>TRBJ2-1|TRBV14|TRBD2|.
CASSQGGGAGETQFF
TGTGCCAGCAGCCAAGGCGGGGGGGCCGGAGAGACCCAGTTCTTC
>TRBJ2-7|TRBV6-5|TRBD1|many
CASRTRGTGLYEQYF
TGTGCCAGCAGAACACGAGGGACAGGGTTGTACGAGCAGTACTTC
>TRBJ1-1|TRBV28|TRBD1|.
CASSTTGVTEAFF
TGTGCCAGCAGCACCACAGGGGTGACTGAAGCTTTCTTT
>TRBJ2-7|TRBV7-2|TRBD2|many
CASSFPSLAGDEQYF
TGTGCCAGCAGCTTCCCCTCTTTAGCGGGAGACGAGCAGTACTTC
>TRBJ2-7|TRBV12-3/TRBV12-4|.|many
CASSLMRGDEQYF
TGTGCCAGCAGCCTCATGAGAGGAGACGAGCAGTACTTC
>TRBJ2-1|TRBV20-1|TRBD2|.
CSARVSGRGGGASYNEQFF
TGCAGTGCTAGAGTATCCGGGCGTGGCGGGGGGGCGTCCTACAATGAGCAGTTCTTC
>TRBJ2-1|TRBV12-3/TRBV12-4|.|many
CASSFGSGSYNEQFF
TGTGCCAGCAGTTTCGGGTCAGGGTCCTACAATGAGCAGTTCTTC
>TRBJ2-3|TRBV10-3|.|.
CAISPQGDSTDTQYF
TGTGCCATCAGCCCCCAGGGGGACTCCACAGATACGCAGTATTTT
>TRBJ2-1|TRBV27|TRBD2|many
CASGPRAGGGNEQFF
TGTGCCAGCGGCCCCCGAGCGGGGGGCGGCAATGAGCAGTTCTTC
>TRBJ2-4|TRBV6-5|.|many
CASSYSDRPNIQYF
TGTGCCAGCAGTTACTCTGACCGGCCAAACATTCAGTACTTC
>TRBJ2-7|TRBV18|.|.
CASSPEGRKQYF
TGTGCCAGCTCACCAGAGGGGCGTAAGCAGTACTTC
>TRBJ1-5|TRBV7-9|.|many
CASSPGWDENQPQHF
TGTGCCAGCAGCCCAGGGTGGGATGAGAATCAGCCCCAGCATTTT
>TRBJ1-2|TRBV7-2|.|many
CASSLQGRVNYGYTF
TGTGCCAGCAGCTTACAGGGGCGGGTTAACTATGGCTACACCTTC
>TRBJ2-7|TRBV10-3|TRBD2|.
CAISGLAGGRGYNEQYF
TGTGCCATCAGTGGACTAGCGGGGGGTAGGGGTTACAATGAGCAGTACTTC
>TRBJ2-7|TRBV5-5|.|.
CASSLVGLSSYEQYF
TGTGCCAGCAGCTTGGTGGGACTTAGCTCCTACGAGCAGTACTTC
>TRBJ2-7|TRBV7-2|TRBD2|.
CASSLGAGESYEQYF
TGTGCCAGCAGCTTAGGAGCGGGGGAGTCCTACGAGCAGTACTTC
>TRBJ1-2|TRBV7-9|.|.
CASSFKTVDHGYTF
TGTGCCAGCAGCTTCAAGACAGTTGACCATGGCTACACCTTC
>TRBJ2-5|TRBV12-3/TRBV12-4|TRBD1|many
CASSKQGEETQYF
TGTGCCAGCAGCAAACAGGGGGAAGAGACCCAGTACTTC
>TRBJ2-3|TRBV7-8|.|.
CASSLGVGPVVGTQYF
TGTGCCAGCAGCTTAGGGGTCGGGCCCGTCGTTGGTACGCAGTATTTT
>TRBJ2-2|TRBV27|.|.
CASTPSAVGTGELFF
TGTGCCAGCACCCCGTCGGCGGTGGGAACCGGGGAGCTGTTTTTT